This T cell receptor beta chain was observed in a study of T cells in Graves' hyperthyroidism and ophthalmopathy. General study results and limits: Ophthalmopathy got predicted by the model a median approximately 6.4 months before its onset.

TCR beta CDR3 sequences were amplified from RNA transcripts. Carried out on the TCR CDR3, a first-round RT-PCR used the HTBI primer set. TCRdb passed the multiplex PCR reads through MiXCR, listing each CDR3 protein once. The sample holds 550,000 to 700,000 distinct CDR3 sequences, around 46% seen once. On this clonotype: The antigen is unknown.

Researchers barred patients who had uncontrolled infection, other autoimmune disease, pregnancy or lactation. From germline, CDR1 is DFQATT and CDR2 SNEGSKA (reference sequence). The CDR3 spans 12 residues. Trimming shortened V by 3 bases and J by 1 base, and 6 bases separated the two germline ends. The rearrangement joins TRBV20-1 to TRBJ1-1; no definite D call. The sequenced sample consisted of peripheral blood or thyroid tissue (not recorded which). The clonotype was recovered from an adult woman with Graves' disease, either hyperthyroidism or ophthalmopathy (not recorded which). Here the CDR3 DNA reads TGCAGTGCTAGCTGGCGGAACACTGAAGCTTTCTTT. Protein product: CSASWRNTEAFF.